This T cell receptor beta chain is from a study of shared clonotypes between healthy human individuals. Study-level background: The composition of the donors was a couple of women and a few men aged 18 to 49.

Germline values: CDR1 SGHVS, CDR2 FNYEAQ. V lost 2 bases, J lost 5 bases, and 8 bases stayed unmatched. The CDR3 is 16 residues long. Study findings and constraints: Sequencing depth was a factor that was expected to affect clonotype sharing among donors.

Every immunoSEQ plate was one replicate of a subset's evenly spread DNA. PCR replicates from unsorted PBMC used about 310 ng DNA, and this amount was around 28,000 T cell genomes. TCRdb keeps only in-frame clones here, not all; method: immunoSEQ multiplex PCR. This table holds fewer than 600,000 clones, about 80% found once. This clone was seen a single time. Its antigen is unidentified. The TCR originated in a woman in her thirties or forties in good health. Some clones in this sample may be carry-over from other donors' samples. The chain employs TRBV7-6 and TRBJ2-3, with 9 bases that match TRBD2. Sequenced material: PBMCs. CDR3 loop: CASSLWREGRGDTQYF. The CDR3 DNA sequence: TGTGCCAGCAGCTTATGGCGGGAGGGCCGGGGAGATACGCAGTATTTT. The full variable domain, in which reference TRBV7-6 and TRBJ2-3 provide the parts outside the CDR3, is GAGVSQSPRYKVTKRGQDVALRCDPISGHVSLYWYRQALGQGPEFLTYFNYEAQQDKSGLPNDRFSAERPEGSISTLTIQRTEQRDSAMYRCASSLWREGRGDTQYFGPGTRLTVL.